This section outlines one TCR beta chain sequence together with its context. This sample was included in a study of shared clonotypes between healthy human individuals. Positive CCR7 selection of CD45RO-negative cells yielded the naive CD8 cells, and terminally differentiated effector memory CD45RA+ cells were excluded. Here immunoSEQ multiplex PCR was the method, and the copy in TCRdb shows in-frame clones only, minus some. The sample lists around 2,000,000 clones, about 92% occurring once. V lost 4 bases, J lost 5 bases, and 9 bases lay in between. CDR1 and CDR2 from the germline V gene are SGDLS and YYNGEE. CDR3 length: 13 amino acids.

The chain links TRBV9 to TRBJ2-2; no firm D call. The sequence came from a man aged 18 to 30 in good health. Some clones in this sample may be carry-over from other donors' samples. The sequencing sample was made of naive CD8+ T cells from PBMCs. CDR3 amino acids: CASSMDGTGELFF. The CDR3 DNA reads TGTGCCAGCAGCATGGACGGGACCGGGGAGCTGTTTTTT.